The source of this T cell receptor beta chain is a study of T cells expressing NK-cell markers. The wider study: It was from sorted CD3+CD56+NKG2C+, CD3+CD56+NKG2C- and CD3+CD56-NKG2C+ T cells that TCR beta repertoires came. The study sequenced eight donors, seven HCMV-seropositive and one seronegative.

UMIs accompanied the 5'RACE template switching by which TCR beta cDNA was made. Reanalyzing the 5' RACE reads, TCRdb keeps one entry per CDR3 protein, without DNA. The sample holds about 150,000 distinct CDR3 sequences. CDR3 length: 16 amino acids. The J gene is TRBJ1-5, the V gene TRBV12-3 or TRBV12-4; without DNA, the TCRdb call of TRBD1 cannot be checked. The receptor's source is a man aged 18 to 70 in good health. The sequencing input was blood T cells: a sorted CD56 or NKG2C T cell subset, CD4+ or CD8+ T cells, or bulk PBMC T cells (not recorded which). The CDR3 loop is CASSLSPATSNQPQHF.